One and the same sample provided the 25 T cell receptor beta chains below, sequenced in a study of monozygotic twins with cystic fibrosis. Using immunoSEQ multiplex PCR, the repertoire was profiled, and TCRdb retains in-frame clones only, with some absent. The sample records around 30,000 clones, just under 85% being singletons. The specimen was blood. The receptors shown here come from a girl aged 2 to 9 with cystic fibrosis.

V and J are TRBV4-1 and TRBJ2-7, with 9 positions matching TRBD2. The CDR3 contains 16 residues. V shed 1 base and J 0 bases; nucleotides not matched to a gene: 4. Germline V gives CDR1 MGHRA, CDR2 YSYEKL. The CDR3 sequence is CASSQGKLAGSYEQYF. The DNA of the CDR3 is TGCGCCAGCAGCCAAGGGAAACTAGCGGGCTCCTACGAGCAGTACTTC.

The chain recombines TRBV27 with TRBJ1-1, with 7 bases identical to TRBD1. Germline assignment: CDR1 MNHEY and CDR2 SMNVEV (reference sequence). The CDR3 covers 14 residues. V shed 3 bases, J shed 1 base, and the junction held 2 bases outside the gene matches. In DNA form, the CDR3 reads TGTGCCAGCAGTTTCGGGACAGAGAACACTGAAGCTTTCTTT. Protein product: CASSFGTENTEAFF.

The CDR3, as DNA: TGTGCCAGCAGCTTGGGACAGGGGGCCGGTCAGCCCCAGCATTTT. It specifies CASSLGQGAGQPQHF. The chain recombines TRBV5-6 with TRBJ1-5; TRBD1 matches 10 bases. The CDR3 contains 15 residues. The germline V gene has CDR1 SGHDT and CDR2 YYEEEE. The J segment lost 6 bases and the V segment lost 0 bases, leaving 3 bases of the junction unmatched. Full variable domain (rest looked up from reference TRBV5-6 and TRBJ1-5): DAGVTQSPTHLIKTRGQQVTLRCSPKSGHDTVSWYQQALGQGPQFIFQYYEEEERQRGNFPDRFSGHQFPNYSSELNVNALLLGDSALYLCASSLGQGAGQPQHFGDGTRLSIL.

The chain employs TRBV20-1 and TRBJ1-1; no reliable D call. Germline assignment: CDR1 DFQATT and CDR2 SNEGSKA (reference sequence). The CDR3 is 11 amino acids. V shed 7 bases and J shed 3 bases, with 9 bases lying between them. Here the CDR3 DNA reads TGCAGTGACCTAGGCGACACTGAAGCTTTCTTT. Its protein is CSDLGDTEAFF.

V usage is TRBV5-1 and J usage is TRBJ2-7; 8 bases map to TRBD1. This CDR3 spans 15 amino acids. Trimming at V came to 4 bases and at J to 2 bases, leaving 8 bases not matched to a gene. Germline CDR1 SGHRS, CDR2 YFSETQ. The CDR3 reads CASSLRTGTPYEQYF. CDR3 DNA: TGCGCCAGCAGCCTCCGGACAGGGACCCCCTACGAGCAGTACTTC. Using reference TRBV5-1 and TRBJ2-7 for the parts outside the CDR3, the full variable domain is KAGVTQTPRYLIKTRGQQVTLSCSPISGHRSVSWYQQTPGQGLQFLFEYFSETQRNKGNFPGRFSGRQFSNSRSEMNVSTLELGDSALYLCASSLRTGTPYEQYFGPGTRLTVT.

This chain uses TRBV15 with TRBJ2-1; TRBD1 might be the D (5 bases). V lost 9 bases, J lost 10 bases, and 22 bases lay in between. The germline CDR1 and CDR2 sequences are LNHNV and YYDKDF (reference sequence). The CDR3 is made up of 14 amino acids. The CDR3 region has the DNA TGTGCCACTTCGAAAGGGGTTGACATTGTCGAGCAGTTCTTC. The encoded protein is CATSKGVDIVEQFF.

The DNA of the CDR3 is TGCGCCAGCAGCCAAGAACCGGGAAATAATTCACCCCTCCACTTT. It codes for CASSQEPGNNSPLHF. The gene calls are TRBV4-1 and TRBJ1-6, with D hard to call. The CDR3 totals 15 residues. Germline V gene sequence: CDR1 MGHRA, CDR2 YSYEKL. V lost 0 bases, J lost 5 bases, and 8 bases lay in between.

The V gene is TRBV27, the J gene TRBJ1-1; no reliable D call. This CDR3 has 15 amino acids. The germline V gene has CDR1 MNHEY and CDR2 SMNVEV (reference sequence). V was trimmed by 5 bases and J by 3 bases, leaving 16 bases between them. CDR3 coding DNA: TGTGCCAGCAGTCGAACTCCCAACGGCGACACTGAAGCTTTCTTT. Translation: CASSRTPNGDTEAFF.

CDR3 in amino acids: CASSQDWPGNEQYF. The CDR3 DNA follows: TGTGCCAGCAGCCAAGATTGGCCGGGGAACGAGCAGTACTTC. The gene calls are TRBV14 and TRBJ2-7, with a tentative D call TRBD2 (5 bases). V lost 0 bases and J 5 bases, leaving 11 bases between the germline ends. Looked up from germline, CDR1 is SGHDN and CDR2 is FVKESK. There are 14 residues in the CDR3.

The gene calls are TRBV29-1 and TRBJ1-1; D is unresolved. Looked up from germline, CDR1 is SQVTM and CDR2 is ANQGSEA. The ends were cut back, 6 bases at V and 8 bases at J, with 13 bases in the middle. The CDR3 covers 11 residues. For the CDR3, the DNA is TGCAGCGTCGTGGGCTCTCGGGAAGCTTTCTTT. This gives the protein CSVVGSREAFF.

The sample holds one count of this clone. This chain connects TRBV10-2 to TRBJ1-1, with a tentative D call TRBD1 (6 bases). V was pared by 6 bases and J by 1 base, with 12 bases between. The germline CDR1 and CDR2 sequences are WSHSY and SAAADI. CDR3 length equals 14 residues. The CDR3 coding sequence is TGCGCCAGCAGCCCGGGACAAGGGAACACTGAAGCTTTCTTT. Translating it yields CASSPGQGNTEAFF.

This rearrangement joins TRBV2 to TRBJ1-4; D gene ambiguous. The CDR3 is made up of 15 amino acids. Germline V CDR1 and CDR2: SNHLY, FYNNEI. The V end was cut by 5 bases, the J end by 8 bases, with 18 bases between. The CDR3: CASSSGVLSKEKLFF. The CDR3 bases are TGTGCCAGCAGTTCCGGGGTCCTATCGAAGGAAAAACTGTTTTTT.

V gene TRBV29-1 combines with J gene TRBJ2-7, with a tentative D call TRBD1 (7 bases). Trimming stripped 6 bases from V and 6 bases from J, with 18 bases between. Germline CDR1 and CDR2: SQVTM and ANQGSEA. The CDR3 length is 13 residues. CDR3 in amino acids: CSVAGQSPSEQYF. CDR3 bases: TGCAGCGTCGCGGGACAGAGCCCCTCCGAGCAGTACTTC.

The chain has TRBV6-1 and TRBJ1-4; D possibly corresponds to TRBD1 (5 bases). The CDR3 runs to 16 residues. V was clipped by 0 bases and J by 7 bases, with 15 bases between them. From germline, CDR1 is MNHNS and CDR2 SASEGT. CDR3 DNA: TGTGCCAGCAGTGAAGCTTGGGGCAGGGACGGTGAAAAACTGTTTTTT. It specifies CASSEAWGRDGEKLFF.

The chain has TRBV11-1 and TRBJ1-2; TRBD1 matches at 7 bases. The CDR3 is made up of 15 amino acids. Germline assignment: CDR1 SGHAT and CDR2 FQDESV (reference sequence). The junction had 6 bases not matched to a gene; V was cut back by 5 bases and J by 0 bases. In DNA form, the CDR3 reads TGTGCCAGCAGCAAAAGACAGGGACCTAACTATGGCTACACCTTC. This gives the protein CASSKRQGPNYGYTF.

The J gene is TRBJ2-3, the V gene TRBV19; D might be TRBD1 or TRBD2, each matching 5 bases. V dropped 1 base and J dropped 1 base, with 12 bases sitting between them. Germline V gene data show CDR1 as LNHDA and CDR2 as SQIVND (reference sequence). This CDR3 has 16 amino acids. In DNA form, the CDR3 reads TGTGCCAGTAGTATAGGGCAGAGGGGCGGCACAGATACGCAGTATTTT. Translation: CASSIGQRGGTDTQYF.

The rearrangement joins TRBV19 to TRBJ1-2; the match to TRBD1 covers 10 bases. V dropped 2 bases and J dropped 7; count of bases not matched to a gene: 13. Per the germline V gene, CDR1 is LNHDA and CDR2 is SQIVND (reference sequence). The CDR3 extends over 17 amino acids. The CDR3 sequence is CASSISLRDRGGLGYTF. The CDR3 coding sequence is TGTGCCAGTAGTATATCCCTTCGGGACAGGGGAGGACTTGGCTACACCTTC.

The J gene is TRBJ1-4, the V gene TRBV7-6; D is perhaps TRBD1 (6 bases). The CDR3 has 17 amino acids. Germline CDR1 is SGHVS and CDR2 is FNYEAQ. V shed 1 base and J shed 7 bases, with 19 bases lying between them. As DNA, the CDR3 is TGTGCCAGCAGCTTAGGATTAGGGGGTAGGTCTGGTGAAAAACTGTTTTTT. This translates into CASSLGLGGRSGEKLFF.

This clone was seen once. J is TRBJ1-1 and V is TRBV7-8; D is unresolved. Trimming took off 1 base at V and 3 bases at J, with 12 bases between the two ends. The CDR3 totals 15 residues. Per germline, CDR1 SGHVS and CDR2 FQNEAQ. Written as DNA, the CDR3 is TGTGCCAGCAGCTTAGACCTTAATTGGGACACTGAAGCTTTCTTT. Translation: CASSLDLNWDTEAFF.

The chain uses TRBV6-1 and TRBJ1-4; 8 bases line up with TRBD1. CDR1 and CDR2 (germline): MNHNS, SASEGT. The CDR3 runs 16 residues. Unmatched junction bases numbered 8, after V lost 0 bases and J lost 8 bases. CDR3 coding DNA: TGTGCCAGCAGTGAAGCGGACAGGGTTGGAGACGAAAAACTGTTTTTT. It codes for CASSEADRVGDEKLFF.

The V and J genes are TRBV28 and TRBJ1-5; D gene ambiguous. CDR3 length: 12 residues. Germline V lookup: CDR1 MDHEN, CDR2 SYDVKM. V lost 8 bases, J lost 6 bases, and 11 bases lay in between. This CDR3 reads CASAVGGQPQHF. Written as DNA, the CDR3 is TGTGCCAGCGCCGTGGGCGGTCAGCCCCAGCATTTT.

V usage is TRBV6-6 and J usage is TRBJ1-4, with TRBD1 as a possible D gene (5 bases). This CDR3 region has 16 residues. The V end lost 0 bases, the J end lost 4 bases, and 12 bases lay between the germline ends. Germline values: CDR1 MNHNY, CDR2 SVGAGI (reference sequence). CDR3 region: CASSYSEGLINEKLFF. In DNA, the CDR3 is TGTGCCAGCAGTTACTCGGAGGGGCTTATTAATGAAAAACTGTTTTTT.

The rearrangement links TRBV6-1 to TRBJ2-7; D is perhaps TRBD1 (6 bases). The CDR3 consists of 17 residues. V lost 2 bases and J lost 0, with 17 bases in between. CDR1 is MNHNS and CDR2 is SASEGT in the germline V gene. CDR3 protein: CASSEIFGTTSSYEQYF. CDR3 DNA sequence: TGTGCCAGCAGTGAAATTTTCGGGACAACAAGCTCCTACGAGCAGTACTTC.

The gene calls are TRBV5-1 and TRBJ2-1; D unresolved. Deletions cut 2 bases from V and 6 bases from J, with 3 bases between. The CDR3 is 11 amino acids. Germline V gene data show CDR1 as SGHRS and CDR2 as YFSETQ. The DNA of the CDR3 is TGCGCCAGCAGCTTATCCAATGAGCAGTTCTTC. The encoded protein is CASSLSNEQFF.

The chain carries TRBV9 and TRBJ2-3, with 8 bases that match TRBD2. The CDR3 loop spans 14 amino acids. J lost 6 bases, V lost 4 bases, and 7 bases had no gene match. Germline assignment: CDR1 SGDLS and CDR2 YYNGEE. The CDR3 here is CASSPRTSLDTQYF. CDR3 DNA sequence: TGTGCCAGCAGCCCGCGGACTAGCTTGGATACGCAGTATTTT.